This T cell receptor (beta chain) was obtained from a study of T-cell memory formation after mild COVID-19. Each CDR3 protein is one row after TCRdb ran MiXCR on the 5' RACE reads. Found here are around 530,000 distinct CDR3 sequences, roughly 21% of them singletons; the top ten hold around 7.7%. V lost 5 bases and J lost 2; bases outside the gene matches: 7. Per the germline V gene, CDR1 is MDHEN and CDR2 is SYDVKM. The CDR3 sequence is 16 residues long. The chain recombines TRBV28 with TRBJ1-5; 9 bases match TRBD1. The sequence was collected from an adult woman who had mild COVID-19 (a few samples of this study predate the infection). Cell type and time point are not known. What was sequenced was PBMCs or a T cell subset sorted from them (not recorded which). This CDR3 reads CASSTPGQGGNQPQHF. CDR3 nucleotides: TGTGCCAGCAGTACACCGGGACAGGGTGGCAATCAGCCCCAGCATTTT.